One sample yielded the 19 T cell receptor beta chains listed below, sequenced in a study of blood T cell repertoires in COVID-19. Assay: immunoSEQ multiplex PCR; the TCRdb copy retains only in-frame clones and omits some. The sample shows 490,000 or so clones, 70% to 90% of them seen only once. Source material: PBMCs or T cells enriched from blood (not recorded which). Receptors originate from a woman in her sixties or seventies who had recovered from COVID-19.

This clone has a handful of counts. The V call is TRBV2, the J call TRBJ2-1; D is possibly TRBD1 (5 bases). The V end was cut by 7 bases, the J end by 7 bases, with 17 bases between. From germline, CDR1 is SNHLY and CDR2 FYNNEI. The CDR3 runs to 14 residues. The CDR3 sequence: CASNRGTAGNEQFF. In DNA, the CDR3 is TGTGCCAGCAATAGGGGAACTGCTGGGAATGAGCAGTTCTTC.

V is TRBV18 and J is TRBJ2-4; D is possibly TRBD2 (6 bases). Trimming removed 3 bases from V and 1 base from J, with 19 bases in between. The CDR3 loop spans 18 amino acids. CDR1 and CDR2 (germline): KGHSH, LQKENI. CDR3 sequence (DNA): TGTGCCAGCTCACCCCTCCCGGGGGTCCAAGGGGCCAAAAACATTCAGTACTTC. As protein: CASSPLPGVQGAKNIQYF.

The count of this clone is one. V is TRBV5-5 and J is TRBJ2-7, with D hard to call. The V gene's germline CDR1 is SGHKS and CDR2 YYEKEE (reference sequence). The CDR3 spans 12 residues. The ends were cut back, 3 bases at V and 2 bases at J, with 6 bases in the middle. CDR3 sequence (DNA): TGTGCCAGCAGCTCTACAGCCTACGAGCAGTACTTC. Translation gives CASSSTAYEQYF.

The chain couples TRBV30 to TRBJ2-1; the D gene is possibly TRBD1 (6 bases). The CDR3 totals 15 residues. CDR1 GTSNPN and CDR2 SVGIG come from the germline V gene (reference sequence). The V gene lost 2 bases and the J gene lost 5 bases, with 16 bases spanning the gap. The CDR3 DNA reads TGTGCCTGGAGTATAACAGGGAATCTGGACAATGAGCAGTTCTTC. Translation gives CAWSITGNLDNEQFF.

This chain uses TRBV6-5 with TRBJ1-6, with 7 bases identical to TRBD1. With 4 bases clipped from V and 4 bases from J, the junction kept 7 bases outside the gene matches. CDR3 length: 16 amino acids. The germline V gene encodes CDR1 MNHEY and CDR2 SVGAGI. Written as DNA, the CDR3 is TGTGCCAGCAGTTTGGGACAGAACGCTTATAATTCACCCCTCCACTTT. Amino acid sequence: CASSLGQNAYNSPLHF.

The chain combines TRBV5-1 with TRBJ2-1, with 9 bases lining up with TRBD2. CDR1 and CDR2 (germline): SGHRS, YFSETQ. The V segment lost 3 bases and the J segment 5 bases; nucleotides outside the gene matches: 12. The CDR3 length is 17 residues. CDR3 nucleotides: TGCGCCAGCAGCTACGAATCCGCGGGGGGGCGGCACAATGAGCAGTTCTTC. It yields the protein CASSYESAGGRHNEQFF.

V gene TRBV20-1 combines with J gene TRBJ2-3, with D perhaps TRBD2 (6 bases). This CDR3 comprises 11 residues. The V gene's germline CDR1 is DFQATT and CDR2 SNEGSKA (reference sequence). V was shortened by 7 bases and J by 10 bases, with 15 bases between the two germline ends. The CDR3, as DNA: TGCAGTGTCGGGAAGGGAGGAGCGCAGTATTTT. Translated, it gives CSVGKGGAQYF.

The chain employs TRBV2 and TRBJ2-5; TRBD2 matches at 7 bases. In germline, CDR1 is SNHLY, CDR2 FYNNEI. J was trimmed by 3 bases and V by 6 bases; bases with no gene match: 4. CDR3 size: 13 residues. Here the CDR3 reads CASSGGGEETQYF. Written as DNA, the CDR3 is TGTGCCAGCAGCGGTGGGGGGGAAGAGACCCAGTACTTC. The whole variable domain, filled in from reference TRBV2 and TRBJ2-5, reads EPEVTQTPSHQVTQMGQEVILRCVPISNHLYFYWYRQILGQKVEFLVSFYNNEISEKSEIFDDQFSVERPDGSNFTLKIRSTKLEDSAMYFCASSGGGEETQYFGPGTRLLVL.

This chain connects TRBV6-5 to TRBJ1-5; D might be TRBD1 (5 bases). Germline values: CDR1 MNHEY, CDR2 SVGAGI. There are 13 residues in the CDR3. The V end lost 7 bases, the J end lost 6 bases, and 13 bases lay between the germline ends. CDR3 sequence reads: CASNPRGGQPQHF. For the CDR3, the DNA is TGTGCCAGCAATCCGCGGGGGGGTCAGCCCCAGCATTTT.

The V gene is TRBV11-3, the J gene TRBJ2-2; D is undetermined. Germline values: CDR1 SGHNT, CDR2 YENEEA. The CDR3 loop spans 15 amino acids. Trimming removed 4 bases from V and 0 bases from J, with 9 bases in between. DNA for the CDR3: TGTGCCAGCAGCTCCAACCCGGCGAACACCGGGGAGCTGTTTTTT. It yields the protein CASSSNPANTGELFF.

This clone came up once. The rearrangement uses TRBV2 and TRBJ1-6; TRBD1 matches 10 bases. Unmatched junction bases numbered 10, after V lost 7 bases and J lost 4 bases. Germline CDR1 SNHLY, CDR2 FYNNEI. This CDR3 spans 17 amino acids. The CDR3 DNA follows: TGTGCCAGCAAAAGCCCCCCGGGACAGGGGTATAATTCACCCCTCCACTTT. It is translated as CASKSPPGQGYNSPLHF.

The chain couples TRBV18 to TRBJ1-1; no clear D gene. Germline values: CDR1 KGHSH, CDR2 LQKENI. The CDR3 consists of 15 residues. Trimming pared 5 bases from V and 2 bases from J, leaving 15 bases between. CDR3 protein: CASSSNSGSNTEAFF. The CDR3 DNA follows: TGTGCCAGCTCATCCAATTCGGGAAGCAACACTGAAGCTTTCTTT.

The genes are TRBV29-1 and TRBJ2-1, with 15 bases matching TRBD2. This CDR3 contains 15 residues. The germline gives CDR1 SQVTM, CDR2 ANQGSEA. The V gene end was trimmed by 7 bases and the J gene end by 2 bases; junction bases not matched to a gene: 3. The DNA of the CDR3 is TGCAGCGGTGGACTAGCGGGGGGGACCTACAATGAGCAGTTCTTC. Amino acid sequence: CSGGLAGGTYNEQFF.

The rearrangement uses TRBV5-1 and TRBJ2-3, with 8 bases fitting TRBD1. From germline, CDR1 is SGHRS and CDR2 YFSETQ. The CDR3 spans 15 residues. The trim removed 6 bases at V and 6 bases at J, leaving 12 bases unmatched. The CDR3 DNA is TGCGCCAGCACCCAGGGGGCTAGTAGCAAGGATACGCAGTATTTT. The encoded protein is CASTQGASSKDTQYF.

This chain uses TRBV6-5 with TRBJ2-5; possible D gene TRBD2, 6 bases. CDR1 and CDR2 from the germline V gene are MNHEY and SVGAGI. The CDR3 contains 13 residues. With 7 bases removed from V and 5 bases from J, the gap between germline ends came to 14 bases. The CDR3 is CASISPGRETQYF. The CDR3 region has the DNA TGTGCCAGCATTTCTCCAGGGAGGGAGACCCAGTACTTC.

The count of this clone is one. The V gene is TRBV9, the J gene TRBJ1-6; 9 bases map to TRBD1. The CDR3 runs to 15 residues. CDR1 is SGDLS and CDR2 is YYNGEE in the germline V gene. V dropped 4 bases and J dropped 7; count of bases not matched to a gene: 6. In DNA, the CDR3 is TGTGCCAGCAGCCCCCGACAGGGGGACAATTCACCCCTCCACTTT. Its protein product is CASSPRQGDNSPLHF.

The chain has TRBV4-1 and TRBJ2-1, with a weak D call TRBD2 (6 bases). The germline V gene encodes CDR1 MGHRA and CDR2 YSYEKL. The CDR3 sequence is 16 residues long. The ends were cut back, 4 bases at V and 4 bases at J, with 17 bases in the middle. CDR3 in amino acids: CASSRGVGSPYNEQFF. The CDR3 bases are TGCGCCAGCAGCCGTGGAGTCGGGAGTCCATACAATGAGCAGTTCTTC.

This chain connects TRBV10-2 to TRBJ2-2; D may be TRBD1 (5 bases). Trimming cost V 9 bases and J 4 bases, with 12 bases left between them. CDR3 length: 13 residues. Germline assignment: CDR1 WSHSY and CDR2 SAAADI. In DNA, the CDR3 is TGCGCCAGTTCAGGGTCACTCACCGGGGAGCTGTTTTTT. Translating it yields CASSGSLTGELFF.

V is TRBV29-1 and J is TRBJ1-2, with a possible D match to TRBD1 (5 bases). Germline V gene lookup returns CDR1 SQVTM and CDR2 ANQGSEA. The CDR3 loop spans 15 amino acids. Trimming removed 0 bases from V and 5 bases from J, with 16 bases in between. The CDR3 nucleotides are TGCAGCGTTGAAGATTGGAACGGCGGGACTTATGGCTACACCTTC. It yields the protein CSVEDWNGGTYGYTF.